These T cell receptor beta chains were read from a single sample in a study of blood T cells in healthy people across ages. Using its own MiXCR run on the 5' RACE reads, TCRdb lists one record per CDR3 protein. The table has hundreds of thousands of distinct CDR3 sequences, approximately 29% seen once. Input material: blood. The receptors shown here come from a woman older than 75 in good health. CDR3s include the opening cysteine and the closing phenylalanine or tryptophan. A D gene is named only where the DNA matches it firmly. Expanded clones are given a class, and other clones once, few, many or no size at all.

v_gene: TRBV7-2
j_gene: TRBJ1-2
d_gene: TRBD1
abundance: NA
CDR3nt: TGTGCCAGCAGCTCCCGGGACAGGGAAGGCTATGGCTACACCTTC
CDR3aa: CASSSRDREGYGYTF

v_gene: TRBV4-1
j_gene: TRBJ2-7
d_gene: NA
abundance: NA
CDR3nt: TGCGCCAGCAGCCAGCTCAGCGGAATCTACGAGCAGTACTTC
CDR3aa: CASSQLSGIYEQYF

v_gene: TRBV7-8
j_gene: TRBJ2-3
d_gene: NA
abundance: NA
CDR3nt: TGTGCCAGCAGATTAGAGGCGGGACTCGGCACAGATACGCAGTATTTT
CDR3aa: CASRLEAGLGTDTQYF

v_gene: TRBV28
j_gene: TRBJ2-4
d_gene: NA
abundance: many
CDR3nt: TGTGCCAGCAGCCCAGGGGGGTCCCTAGCCAAAAACATTCAGTACTTC
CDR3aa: CASSPGGSLAKNIQYF

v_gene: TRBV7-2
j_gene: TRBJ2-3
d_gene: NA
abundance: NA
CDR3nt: TGTGCCGGCAGCTTTGGGCAGGGGCAGGGAGATACGCAGTATTTT
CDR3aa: CAGSFGQGQGDTQYF

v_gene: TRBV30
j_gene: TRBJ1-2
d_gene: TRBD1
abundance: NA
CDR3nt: TGTGCCTGGAGTGTACTTAGAGGCACAGGGGGTGGCTACACCTTC
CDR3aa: CAWSVLRGTGGGYTF

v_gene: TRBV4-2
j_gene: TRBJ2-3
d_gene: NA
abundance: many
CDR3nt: TGTGCCAGCAGCCAAGATCCGGGGGTTCGGGCAGATACGCAGTATTTT
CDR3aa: CASSQDPGVRADTQYF

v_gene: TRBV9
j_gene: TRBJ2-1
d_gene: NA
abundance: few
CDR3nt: TGTGCCAGCAGCGAAGGTAGCGGTAAGTCGGGAGAGCAGTTCTTC
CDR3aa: CASSEGSGKSGEQFF

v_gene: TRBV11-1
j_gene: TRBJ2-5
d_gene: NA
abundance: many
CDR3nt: TGTGCCAGCAGCTTAGTTGCTAGCCTGTACCAAGAGACCCAGTACTTC
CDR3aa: CASSLVASLYQETQYF

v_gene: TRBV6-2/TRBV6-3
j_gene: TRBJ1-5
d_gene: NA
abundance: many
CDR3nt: TGTGCCAGCAGTCCATATAGCAATCAGCCCCAGCATTTT
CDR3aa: CASSPYSNQPQHF

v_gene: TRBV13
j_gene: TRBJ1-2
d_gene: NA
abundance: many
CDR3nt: TGTGCCAGCAGCGCCGAGCAGGGTTTGACTGGCTACACCTTC
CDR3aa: CASSAEQGLTGYTF

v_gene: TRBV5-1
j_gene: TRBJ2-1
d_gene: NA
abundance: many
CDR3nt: TGCGCCAGCAGATTATCCGGGGGACCCTTTCGGTACAATGAGCAGTTCTTC
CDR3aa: CASRLSGGPFRYNEQFF

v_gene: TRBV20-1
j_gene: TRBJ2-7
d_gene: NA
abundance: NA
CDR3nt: TGCAGTGCTAGCGATAGGGGGAGGGAGCAGTACTTC
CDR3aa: CSASDRGREQYF

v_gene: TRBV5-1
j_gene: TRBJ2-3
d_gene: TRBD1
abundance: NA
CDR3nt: TGCGCCAGCAGCTGGCAGGGGGCAAGGGGCACAGATACGCAGTATTTT
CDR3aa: CASSWQGARGTDTQYF

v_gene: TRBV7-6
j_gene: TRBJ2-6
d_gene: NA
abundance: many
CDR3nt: TGTGCCAGCGGCAGCCGCTCTGGGGCCAACGTCCTGACTTTC
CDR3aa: CASGSRSGANVLTF

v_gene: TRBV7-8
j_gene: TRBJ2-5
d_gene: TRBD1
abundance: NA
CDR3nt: TGTGCCAGCAGCTTCCAAGGGACAGGGGGCCGGGAGACCCAGTACTTC
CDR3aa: CASSFQGTGGRETQYF

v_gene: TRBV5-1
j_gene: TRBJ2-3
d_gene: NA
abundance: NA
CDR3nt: TGCGCCCAAGCAGCCCCTCCGCAGTATTTT
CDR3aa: CAQAAPPQYF

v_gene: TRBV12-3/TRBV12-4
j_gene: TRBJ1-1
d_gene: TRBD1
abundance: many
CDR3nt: TGTGCCAGCAGTTTCGCGGGACAGTTGAACACTGAAGCTTTCTTT
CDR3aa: CASSFAGQLNTEAFF

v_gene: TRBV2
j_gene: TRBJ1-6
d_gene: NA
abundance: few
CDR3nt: TGTGCCAGCAGTGAAATATTACAGGGCGATTCACCCCTCCACTTT
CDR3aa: CASSEILQGDSPLHF

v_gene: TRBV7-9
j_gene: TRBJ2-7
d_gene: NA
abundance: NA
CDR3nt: TGTGCCAGCAGCTTCTTAAACGACGAGCAGTACTTC
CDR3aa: CASSFLNDEQYF

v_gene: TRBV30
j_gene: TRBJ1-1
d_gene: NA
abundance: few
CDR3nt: TGTGCCTGCCGAGAGGGAAGGAACACTGAAGCTTTCTTT
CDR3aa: CACREGRNTEAFF

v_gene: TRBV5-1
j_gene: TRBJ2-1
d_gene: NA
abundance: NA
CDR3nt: TGCGCCAGCAGCTTGACAGGGTCCGCCAATGAGCAGTTCTTC
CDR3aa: CASSLTGSANEQFF

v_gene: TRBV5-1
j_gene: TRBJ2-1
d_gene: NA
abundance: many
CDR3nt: TGCGCCAGCAGCTTCACGCACAATGAGCAGTTCTTC
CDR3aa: CASSFTHNEQFF

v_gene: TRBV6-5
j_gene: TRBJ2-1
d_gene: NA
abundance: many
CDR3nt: TGTGCCAGCAATTTGGAAGGCCACTACAATGAGCAGTTCTTC
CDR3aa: CASNLEGHYNEQFF

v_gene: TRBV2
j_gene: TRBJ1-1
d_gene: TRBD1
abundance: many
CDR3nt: TGTGCCAGCAGTTCCGGGACAGGGAACACTGAAGCTTTCTTT
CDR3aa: CASSSGTGNTEAFF

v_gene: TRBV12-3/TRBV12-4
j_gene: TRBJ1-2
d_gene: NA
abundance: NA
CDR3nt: TGTGCCAGCAGTTTGGGCACATCCCGGGCCCCCTATGGCTACACCTTC
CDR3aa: CASSLGTSRAPYGYTF

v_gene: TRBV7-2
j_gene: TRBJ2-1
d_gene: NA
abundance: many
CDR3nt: TGTGCCAGCAGCCCGGGGGTGACTAGTCATGAGCAGTTCTTC
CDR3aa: CASSPGVTSHEQFF